A selection of T cell receptor beta chains follows, all from one sample in a study of regulatory T cells in long-lasting Graves disease. MiXCR was run by TCRdb on the multiplex PCR reads, yielding one entry per CDR3 protein. The table shows a few hundred thousand distinct CDR3 sequences, with around a fifth occurring only once. The same sample was also used in a study of T cells in Graves' hyperthyroidism and ophthalmopathy.

The specimen comprised peripheral blood mononuclear cells (PBMCs), sampled at new diagnosis, from a patient treated with antithyroid drugs. These receptors were obtained from a woman in her twenties or thirties with Graves disease. Each CDR3 is given with its conserved first and last residue. Each record gives: clone size, CDR3 length, J gene, D gene, V gene, CDR3 DNA, CDR3 protein. The D gene is left open where the match is weak. Part of the rows lack a size; the others show once, few, many or a class for expanded clones.

>many|15|TRBJ1-1|NA|TRBV6-5
TGTGCCAGCAGTTATTTAGGTCTCGCGGAGACTGAAGCTTTCTTT
CASSYLGLAETEAFF
>few|15|TRBJ2-5|NA|TRBV20-1
TGCAGTGCTAGAGATGCCGGGACTCCTATGGAGACCCAGTACTTC
CSARDAGTPMETQYF
>NA|13|TRBJ2-5|NA|TRBV7-9
TGTGCCAGCAGCGCAGGGGTACAAGAGACCCAGTACTTC
CASSAGVQETQYF
>many|16|TRBJ1-1|NA|TRBV27
TGTGCCAGCAGTTTAAAGGCAGGTGCACTGAACACTGAAGCTTTCTTT
CASSLKAGALNTEAFF
>NA|14|TRBJ2-7|NA|TRBV5-1
TGCGCCAGCAGGGTACAGGAAAGCTCCTACGAGCAGTACTTC
CASRVQESSYEQYF
>many|12|TRBJ1-4|NA|TRBV30
TGTGCCTGGTTGCCAGGAGGTGGGAAACTGTTTTTT
CAWLPGGGKLFF
>many|15|TRBJ1-1|NA|TRBV11-2
TGTGCCAGCAGCGGAAGGCCGGGACGGGGCACTGAAGCTTTCTTT
CASSGRPGRGTEAFF
>many|12|TRBJ2-5|NA|TRBV28
TGTGCCAGCAGTTTGCCCGCAGAGACCCAGTACTTC
CASSLPAETQYF
>many|16|TRBJ1-5|NA|TRBV20-1
TGCAGTGCTAGCTCCTCTCGGGGCTACGGCAATCAGCCCCAGCATTTT
CSASSSRGYGNQPQHF
>many|14|TRBJ2-4|NA|TRBV14
TGTGCCAGCAGCCAAAAACTAGCCAAAAACATTCAGTACTTC
CASSQKLAKNIQYF
>many|9|TRBJ2-5|NA|TRBV30
TGTGCCTGGAGTGTACCTCCGCGCTTC
CAWSVPPRF
>many|14|TRBJ2-5|TRBD1|TRBV6-2/TRBV6-3
TGTGCCAGCAGTTACCCGGGACAGGGAGAGACCCAGTACTTC
CASSYPGQGETQYF
>many|14|TRBJ1-2|NA|TRBV20-1
TGCAGTGCTAGAGTTACAGCAGGGGTCTATGGCTACACCTTC
CSARVTAGVYGYTF
>many|15|TRBJ2-3|NA|TRBV28
TGTGCCAGCAGTTTACTTGAAAGGGAAACAGATACGCAGTATTTT
CASSLLERETDTQYF
>many|15|TRBJ1-1|TRBD1|TRBV11-3
TGTGCCAGCAGCTTATGGACAGGGATGAACACTGAAGCTTTCTTT
CASSLWTGMNTEAFF